This T cell receptor (beta chain) was captured in a study of shared clonotypes between healthy human individuals. About the research overall: Researchers drew samples from two women and a few men aged 18 to 49.

Per germline, CDR1 MRHNA and CDR2 SNTAGT. The CDR3 contains 13 residues. Trimming took 4 bases from V and 4 from J, leaving 10 bases between them. Using about 190 ng DNA, tens of thousands of T cell genomes, the sorted-subset replicate PCRs were run. TCRdb keeps only in-frame clones here, not all; method: immunoSEQ multiplex PCR. Among approximately 1,500,000 clones listed, under 99% were seen once. The material sequenced was naive CD4+ T cells sorted from blood. The subset here: CD45RA+ positively selected. V gene TRBV6-4 combines with J gene TRBJ1-2, with D perhaps TRBD1 (6 bases). The receptor's source is a young man in good health. The CDR3 region is CASSGQGRYGYTF. In DNA, the CDR3 is TGTGCCAGCAGTGGGCAGGGGCGCTATGGCTACACCTTC.